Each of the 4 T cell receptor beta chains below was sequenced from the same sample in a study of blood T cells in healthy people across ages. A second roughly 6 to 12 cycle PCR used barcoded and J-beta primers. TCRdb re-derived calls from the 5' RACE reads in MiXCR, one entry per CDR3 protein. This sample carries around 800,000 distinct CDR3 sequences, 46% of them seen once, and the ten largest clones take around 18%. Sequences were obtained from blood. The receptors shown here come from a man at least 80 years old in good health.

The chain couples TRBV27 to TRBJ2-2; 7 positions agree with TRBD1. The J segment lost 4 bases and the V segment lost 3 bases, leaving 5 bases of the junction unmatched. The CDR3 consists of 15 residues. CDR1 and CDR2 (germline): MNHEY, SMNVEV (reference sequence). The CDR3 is CASSFRTGATGELFF. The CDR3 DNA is TGTGCCAGCAGTTTTCGAACAGGGGCCACCGGGGAGCTGTTTTTT.

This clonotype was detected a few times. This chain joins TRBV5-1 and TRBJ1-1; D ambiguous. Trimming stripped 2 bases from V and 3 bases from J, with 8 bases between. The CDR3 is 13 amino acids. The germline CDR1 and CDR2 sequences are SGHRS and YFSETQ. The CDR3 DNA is TGCGCCAGCAGCTTTGGAGTGGACACTGAAGCTTTCTTT. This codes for CASSFGVDTEAFF.

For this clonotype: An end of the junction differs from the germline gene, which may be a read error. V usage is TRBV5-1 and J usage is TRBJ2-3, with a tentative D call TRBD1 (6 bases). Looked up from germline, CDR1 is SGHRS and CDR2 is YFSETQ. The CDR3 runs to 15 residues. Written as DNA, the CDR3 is TGCGCCAGCAGCTTGGGGACAGCGGCGTCAGATACGCTGTATTTT. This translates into CASSLGTAASDTLYF.

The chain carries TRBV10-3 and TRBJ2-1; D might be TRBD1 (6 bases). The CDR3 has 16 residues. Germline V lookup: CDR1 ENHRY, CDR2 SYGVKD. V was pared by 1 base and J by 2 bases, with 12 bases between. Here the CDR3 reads CAISELKGVTYNEQFF. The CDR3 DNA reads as TGTGCCATCAGTGAGTTGAAGGGGGTCACCTACAATGAGCAGTTCTTC.